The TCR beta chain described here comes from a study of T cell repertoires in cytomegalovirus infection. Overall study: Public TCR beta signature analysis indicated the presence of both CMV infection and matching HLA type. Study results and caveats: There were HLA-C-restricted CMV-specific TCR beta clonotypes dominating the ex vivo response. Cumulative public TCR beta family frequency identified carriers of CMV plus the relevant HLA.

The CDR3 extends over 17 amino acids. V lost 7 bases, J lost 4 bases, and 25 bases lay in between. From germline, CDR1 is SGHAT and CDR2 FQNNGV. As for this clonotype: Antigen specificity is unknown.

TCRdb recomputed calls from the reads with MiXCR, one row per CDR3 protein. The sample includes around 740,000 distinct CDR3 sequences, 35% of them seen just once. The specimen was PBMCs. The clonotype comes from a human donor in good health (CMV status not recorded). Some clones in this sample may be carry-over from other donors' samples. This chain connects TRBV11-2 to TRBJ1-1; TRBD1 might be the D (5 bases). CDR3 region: CASTPPGQVAQSTEAFF. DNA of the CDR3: TGTGCCAGCACGCCACCGGGGCAAGTTGCCCAGAGCACTGAAGCTTTCTTT.